The rows below give T cell receptor beta chains drawn from one sample of a study of T cell responses to AZD1222 COVID-19 vaccine. TCRdb's table, derived via immunoSEQ multiplex PCR, lists solely in-frame clones and lacks some. The data hold about 140,000 clones, with approximately 93% observed a single time. The sequences come from peripheral blood, collected on day 0 of MenACWY control vaccination. Receptors were obtained from an adult in good health. CDR3s include the opening cysteine and the closing phenylalanine or tryptophan. The D gene is left open where the match is weak.

>TRBV7-8|TRBJ1-2|TRBD1
CASSQNRDRGYGYTF
>TRBV28|TRBJ2-7|-
CASGLLEQYF
>TRBV7-3|TRBJ1-6|-
CASSLDPVSSPLHF
>TRBV5-1|TRBJ1-1|-
CASNHGEGRPGTEAFF
>TRBV4-1|TRBJ1-4|-
CASSLSPRGGTNEKLFF
>TRBV7-8|TRBJ1-1|-
CASSLVYGNTEAFF
>TRBV7-3|TRBJ1-1|TRBD1
CASAIDRGRIAFF
>TRBV19|TRBJ2-5|-
CASSIHGSETQYF
>TRBV5-1|TRBJ2-3|TRBD2
CASSLAPSGRATDTQYF
>TRBV28|TRBJ1-1|-
CASSLASDLNTEAFF
>TRBV4-3|TRBJ2-7|-
CASSQDPGIPYEQYF
>TRBV5-6|TRBJ1-4|-
CASSFTQGIGEKLFF